Listed below are T cell receptor beta chains from one sample, sequenced in a study of TIL therapy for anti-PD-1-resistant metastatic lung cancer. Produced via immunoSEQ multiplex PCR; TCRdb's table is partial and in-frame only. Of about 50,000 clones in the sample, roughly 85% were seen once. Source: blood, taken at baseline. These TCRs come from a woman between 25 and 80 years old with non-small cell lung cancer. CDR3s include the opening cysteine and the closing phenylalanine or tryptophan. A D gene is named only where the DNA matches it firmly. Only part of the rows carry a size: once, few, many, or a class if the clone is expanded.

>TRBV6-1|TRBJ2-3|TRBD2|-
CASRGGGPTDTQYF
TGTGCCAGCAGGGGGGGAGGGCCTACAGATACGCAGTATTTT
>TRBV5-5|TRBJ1-5|-|-
CASSFGTLNQPQHF
TGTGCCAGCAGCTTCGGGACACTAAATCAGCCCCAGCATTTT
>TRBV5-1|TRBJ2-7|-|-
CASSLGVGLSYEQYF
TGCGCCAGCAGCTTGGGAGTGGGCCTCAGCTACGAGCAGTACTTC
>TRBV7-2|TRBJ2-2|-|-
CASSSVRSGELFF
TGTGCCAGCAGCTCTGTGCGGAGCGGGGAGCTGTTTTTT
>TRBV5-1|TRBJ1-3|-|-
CASSLDLMSSGNTIYF
TGCGCCAGCAGCTTGGATCTGATGAGCTCTGGAAACACCATATATTTT
>TRBV11-2|TRBJ2-2|-|-
CASSLGAAAGELFF
TGTGCCAGCAGCTTAGGGGCAGCTGCCGGGGAGCTGTTTTTT
>TRBV5-1|TRBJ2-7|TRBD1|once
CASSWRDRVTDEQYF
TGCGCCAGCAGCTGGAGGGACAGGGTTACCGACGAGCAGTACTTC
>TRBV19|TRBJ2-1|TRBD1|once
CASSITGQTYNEQFF
TGTGCCAGTAGTATTACGGGACAGACCTACAATGAGCAGTTCTTC
>TRBV18|TRBJ2-7|-|-
CASSPTTDSYEQYF
TGTGCCAGCTCACCTACGACAGATTCCTACGAGCAGTACTTC
>TRBV4-2|TRBJ2-7|TRBD1|-
CASSQVVGTGAGEQYF
TGTGCCAGCAGCCAAGTGGTCGGGACAGGGGCGGGCGAGCAGTACTTC
>TRBV20-1|TRBJ2-7|-|-
CSAVCEQYF
TGCAGTGCTGTATGCGAGCAGTACTTC
>TRBV28|TRBJ1-2|TRBD1|few
CASSPRNTGDGYTF
TGTGCCAGCAGTCCCCGAAATACAGGGGATGGCTACACCTTC
>TRBV4-3|TRBJ1-5|-|once
CASSQVRTHYDAQHF
TGCGCCAGCAGCCAAGTGAGGACTCACTATGACGCCCAGCATTTT
>TRBV7-8|TRBJ2-3|TRBD2|-
CASSLQRLAGTDTQYF
TGTGCCAGCAGCTTACAGAGACTAGCGGGGACAGATACGCAGTATTTT
>TRBV4-1|TRBJ1-5|TRBD1|few
CASSEPGQGGFQPQHF
TGCGCCAGCAGCGAACCGGGACAGGGAGGGTTTCAGCCCCAGCATTTT
>TRBV19|TRBJ2-7|TRBD1|once
CASSIDPTGDEQYF
TGTGCCAGTAGTATAGACCCGACAGGGGACGAGCAGTACTTC
>TRBV7-6|TRBJ1-1|TRBD1|few
CASSRQGNTEAFF
TGTGCCAGCAGTCGACAGGGGAACACTGAAGCTTTCTTT
>TRBV28|TRBJ2-5|-|-
CASSISAAQETQYF
TGTGCCAGCAGTATCTCGGCAGCCCAAGAGACCCAGTACTTC
>TRBV4-1|TRBJ2-5|TRBD2|-
CASSQEVVTSGRYF
TGCGCCAGCAGCCAAGAAGTCGTGACTAGCGGGAGGTACTTC
>TRBV19|TRBJ1-2|TRBD1|-
CASSTISGTVVGYTF
TGTGCCAGTAGTACCATATCCGGGACAGTCGTTGGCTACACCTTC
>TRBV6-5|TRBJ1-5|-|-
CASSYTVGSNQPQHF
TGTGCCAGCAGTTACACCGTAGGTAGCAATCAGCCCCAGCATTTT
>TRBV28|TRBJ1-2|-|-
CASSISEENGYTF
TGTGCCAGCAGTATCAGTGAGGAGAATGGCTACACCTTC
>TRBV7-3|TRBJ2-1|TRBD1|-
CASSSPGGGMPNEQFF
TGTGCCAGCAGCTCCCCAGGGGGCGGGATGCCCAATGAGCAGTTCTTC
>TRBV11-2|TRBJ1-3|-|-
CASSQGVSGNTIYF
TGTGCCAGCAGCCAAGGGGTCTCTGGAAACACCATATATTTT
>TRBV27|TRBJ2-2|-|-
CASSWPGQGELFF
TGTGCCAGCAGTTGGCCGGGGCAGGGGGAGCTGTTTTTT
>TRBV7-7|TRBJ2-3|-|-
CASSLTGSKGNTQYF
TGTGCCAGCAGCTTAACGGGGTCAAAAGGAAATACGCAGTATTTT
>TRBV7-9|TRBJ2-2|-|-
CASSFNRPTNTGELFF
TGTGCCAGCAGCTTTAACAGACCTACGAACACCGGGGAGCTGTTTTTT
>TRBV7-2|TRBJ2-7|-|-
CASSLDWQGGYEQYF
TGTGCCAGCAGCTTAGATTGGCAGGGGGGATACGAGCAGTACTTC
>TRBV29-1|TRBJ1-1|-|few
CSVEDPVYTEAFF
TGCAGCGTTGAAGATCCTGTCTACACTGAAGCTTTCTTT
>TRBV7-2|TRBJ1-3|-|once
CASSLVGSAGNTIYF
TGTGCCAGCAGCTTAGTAGGTTCAGCCGGAAACACCATATATTTT
>TRBV16|TRBJ1-2|-|-
CASSQSIGESGYTF
TGTGCCAGCAGCCAATCGATCGGGGAATCTGGCTACACCTTC
>TRBV28|TRBJ2-1|TRBD2|-
CASRKLAGARYNEQFF
TGTGCCAGCAGAAAATTAGCGGGAGCTCGGTACAATGAGCAGTTCTTC
>TRBV5-8|TRBJ1-2|-|-
CASSLWLEGNYGYTF
TGTGCCAGCAGCTTATGGCTCGAAGGAAACTATGGCTACACCTTC
>TRBV6-5|TRBJ2-7|TRBD2|-
CASSYDREGYEQYF
TGTGCCAGCAGTTATGATAGGGAGGGCTACGAGCAGTACTTC
>TRBV29-1|TRBJ2-7|-|-
CSVAGGSPYYEQYF
TGCAGCGTTGCTGGGGGATCCCCCTACTACGAGCAGTACTTC
>TRBV9|TRBJ2-1|-|-
CASSKGRTSYNEQFF
TGTGCCAGCAGCAAGGGACGTACCTCCTACAATGAGCAGTTCTTC
>TRBV18|TRBJ2-7|-|-
CASSASGAAPNYEQYF
TGTGCCAGCTCCGCCTCCGGAGCGGCCCCAAACTACGAGCAGTACTTC
>TRBV7-9|TRBJ2-3|-|-
CASSLVGGEADTQYF
TGTGCCAGCAGCTTGGTAGGGGGGGAGGCAGATACGCAGTATTTT
>TRBV5-1|TRBJ1-1|-|few
CASSFGGDLNTEAFF
TGCGCCAGCAGCTTTGGTGGGGACCTGAACACTGAAGCTTTCTTT
>TRBV9|TRBJ2-3|TRBD2|-
CASSASGSADTQYF
TGTGCCAGCAGCGCTAGCGGGAGCGCAGATACGCAGTATTTT
>TRBV27|TRBJ2-7|TRBD2|-
CASRANGRALRTYEQYF
TGTGCCAGCAGGGCCAACGGGAGGGCCTTACGAACCTACGAGCAGTACTTC
>TRBV7-8|TRBJ2-3|TRBD2|-
CASSRTGTSGSGSTDTQYF
TGTGCCAGCAGCCGGACGGGGACTAGCGGGAGTGGGAGCACAGATACGCAGTATTTT
>TRBV30|TRBJ1-1|-|-
CAWRAGIPEAFF
TGTGCCTGGAGGGCAGGGATCCCTGAAGCTTTCTTT
>TRBV25-1|TRBJ1-3|-|-
CASSDYGTTGNTIYF
TGTGCCAGCAGTGACTATGGGACGACTGGAAACACCATATATTTT
>TRBV7-9|TRBJ2-7|TRBD1|-
CASSSLRDRATYEQYF
TGTGCCAGCAGCTCGCTCCGGGACAGGGCGACCTACGAGCAGTACTTC
>TRBV7-2|TRBJ1-2|TRBD1|-
CASSFLPGQRGYTF
TGTGCCAGCAGCTTTCTACCGGGACAGAGGGGCTACACCTTC
>TRBV7-7|TRBJ2-6|TRBD1|-
CASSPRTGFGANVLTF
TGTGCCAGCAGCCCTCGGACAGGGTTCGGGGCCAACGTCCTGACTTTC
>TRBV7-9|TRBJ2-3|-|-
CAVRSGAWGTDTQYF
TGTGCCGTCAGGTCAGGGGCTTGGGGCACAGATACGCAGTATTTT
>TRBV5-6|TRBJ1-6|TRBD1|-
CASSWDRGLSPLHF
TGTGCCAGCAGCTGGGACAGGGGGCTCTCACCCCTCCACTTT
>TRBV28|TRBJ2-7|TRBD1|-
CASSNRDRAYEQYF
TGTGCCAGCAGTAACCGGGACAGGGCTTACGAGCAGTACTTC